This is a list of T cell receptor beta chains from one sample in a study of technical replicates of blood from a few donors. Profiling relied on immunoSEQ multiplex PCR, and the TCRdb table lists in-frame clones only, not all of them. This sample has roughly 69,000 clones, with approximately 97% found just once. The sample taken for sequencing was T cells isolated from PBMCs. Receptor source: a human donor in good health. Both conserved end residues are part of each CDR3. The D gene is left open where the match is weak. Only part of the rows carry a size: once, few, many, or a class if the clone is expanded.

CDR3 DNA: TGTGCCAGCATACCTTCCGGGACATATTCTAACTATGGCTACACCTTC; CDR3 protein: CASIPSGTYSNYGYTF; D gene: NA; J gene: TRBJ1-2; V gene: TRBV2; clone size: NA
CDR3 DNA: TGCGCCAGCAGCCAAGAAATCAGGGGGTTCTTCTACGAGCAGTACTTC; CDR3 protein: CASSQEIRGFFYEQYF; D gene: TRBD1; J gene: TRBJ2-7; V gene: TRBV4-3; clone size: NA
CDR3 DNA: TGTGCCTCCTGGGGGGGCGAGCAGTACTTC; CDR3 protein: CASWGGEQYF; D gene: TRBD2; J gene: TRBJ2-7; V gene: TRBV6-1; clone size: NA
CDR3 DNA: TGTGCCAGCAGCTTAGTGGGACAGGGGGACTTCGGCTACACCTTC; CDR3 protein: CASSLVGQGDFGYTF; D gene: TRBD1; J gene: TRBJ1-2; V gene: TRBV5-4; clone size: NA
CDR3 DNA: TGTGCCAGCCGGAGGGAGGACACTGAAGCTTTCTTT; CDR3 protein: CASRREDTEAFF; D gene: NA; J gene: TRBJ1-1; V gene: TRBV6-1; clone size: NA
CDR3 DNA: TGTGCCAGCAGTTTTCTGCGGGGGGGGTTCAATGAGCAGTTCTTC; CDR3 protein: CASSFLRGGFNEQFF; D gene: TRBD2; J gene: TRBJ2-1; V gene: TRBV27; clone size: NA
CDR3 DNA: TGTGCCAGCAGCTTAGCGCTGCGGGAGTCCCCCTATGGCTACACCTTC; CDR3 protein: CASSLALRESPYGYTF; D gene: NA; J gene: TRBJ1-2; V gene: TRBV7-9; clone size: NA
CDR3 DNA: TGTGCCAGCAGCTTCGGAGAAGAGACCCAGTACTTC; CDR3 protein: CASSFGEETQYF; D gene: NA; J gene: TRBJ2-5; V gene: TRBV7-9; clone size: NA
CDR3 DNA: TGCGCCAGCAGCTGGACTAGCGGGAGTATCTATGAGCAGTTCTTC; CDR3 protein: CASSWTSGSIYEQFF; D gene: TRBD2; J gene: TRBJ2-1; V gene: TRBV5-1; clone size: few
CDR3 DNA: TGTGCCAGCAGTCGGGACAGAGAAGCTAACACTGAAGCTTTCTTT; CDR3 protein: CASSRDREANTEAFF; D gene: TRBD1; J gene: TRBJ1-1; V gene: TRBV6-1; clone size: NA
CDR3 DNA: TGTGCCAGCAGTTACTCGAGGATAGCGGAGGGGAATGAGCAGTTCTTC; CDR3 protein: CASSYSRIAEGNEQFF; D gene: NA; J gene: TRBJ2-1; V gene: TRBV6-6; clone size: NA
CDR3 DNA: TGTGCCAGCACAAGACGAGCGGGAGAGTATACGCAGTATTTT; CDR3 protein: CASTRRAGEYTQYF; D gene: TRBD2; J gene: TRBJ2-3; V gene: TRBV27; clone size: NA
CDR3 DNA: TGTGCCAGCCCTACAGTCCTATTAAGCAATCAGCCCCAGCATTTT; CDR3 protein: CASPTVLLSNQPQHF; D gene: NA; J gene: TRBJ1-5; V gene: TRBV19; clone size: NA
CDR3 DNA: TGCGCCAGCAGCTTGGAAGCGTACATAACCGAAAAACTGTTTTTT; CDR3 protein: CASSLEAYITEKLFF; D gene: NA; J gene: TRBJ1-4; V gene: TRBV5-1; clone size: NA
CDR3 DNA: TGCGCCAGCAGCTTATTTCCGGGACAGGGGGAAGTCAACACTGAAGCTTTCTTT; CDR3 protein: CASSLFPGQGEVNTEAFF; D gene: TRBD1; J gene: TRBJ1-1; V gene: TRBV5-1; clone size: NA
CDR3 DNA: TGTGCCAGTAGTATAGGAGACAGGAAGGAAGCTTTCTTT; CDR3 protein: CASSIGDRKEAFF; D gene: NA; J gene: TRBJ1-1; V gene: TRBV19; clone size: NA
CDR3 DNA: TGCGCCAGCAGCTTGGGTCCGGGGTCCCGACCGTTGCACGAGCAGTACTTC; CDR3 protein: CASSLGPGSRPLHEQYF; D gene: NA; J gene: TRBJ2-7; V gene: TRBV5-1; clone size: NA
CDR3 DNA: TGTGCCAGCACCCCATGGGTGAGGCGGGAGGGCCTTGTCGAGCAGTACTTC; CDR3 protein: CASTPWVRREGLVEQYF; D gene: TRBD2; J gene: TRBJ2-7; V gene: TRBV28; clone size: NA
CDR3 DNA: TGTGCCAGCAGTGGCTCTAGTTACGAGCAGTACTTC; CDR3 protein: CASSGSSYEQYF; D gene: NA; J gene: TRBJ2-7; V gene: TRBV7-9; clone size: NA
CDR3 DNA: TGTGCCAGTAGTATGCGGGGACGGCTTGAAGCTTTCTTT; CDR3 protein: CASSMRGRLEAFF; D gene: NA; J gene: TRBJ1-1; V gene: TRBV19; clone size: NA
CDR3 DNA: TGCGCCAGCAGTGAGTCGTATCGGGGAGAGACCCAGTACTTC; CDR3 protein: CASSESYRGETQYF; D gene: NA; J gene: TRBJ2-5; V gene: TRBV10-1; clone size: NA
CDR3 DNA: TGTGCCAGCAGCGTAGGCAGTAGCTTGTCCTACAATGAGCAGTTCTTC; CDR3 protein: CASSVGSSLSYNEQFF; D gene: NA; J gene: TRBJ2-1; V gene: TRBV9; clone size: NA
CDR3 DNA: TGTGCCAGCCACACAGGGGCCAACTATGGCTACACCTTC; CDR3 protein: CASHTGANYGYTF; D gene: TRBD1; J gene: TRBJ1-2; V gene: TRBV28; clone size: NA
CDR3 DNA: TGTGCCAGCAGCTCAACAGGCACCTACGAGCAGTACTTC; CDR3 protein: CASSSTGTYEQYF; D gene: NA; J gene: TRBJ2-7; V gene: TRBV5-6; clone size: NA
CDR3 DNA: TGTGCCTGGAGCCAGGGGACAGGTCGGAACAATGAGCAGTTCTTC; CDR3 protein: CAWSQGTGRNNEQFF; D gene: TRBD1; J gene: TRBJ2-1; V gene: TRBV30; clone size: NA
CDR3 DNA: TGTGCCAGTAGTCCCTACCTAATGACTAGCGGGAGATCGAATTCCGGGGAGCTGTTTTTT; CDR3 protein: CASSPYLMTSGRSNSGELFF; D gene: TRBD2; J gene: TRBJ2-2; V gene: TRBV19; clone size: NA
CDR3 DNA: TGCGCCAGCAGCTTGGAGGTCAGGCAAGGTAGTGAAGCTTTCTTT; CDR3 protein: CASSLEVRQGSEAFF; D gene: NA; J gene: TRBJ1-1; V gene: TRBV5-1; clone size: NA
CDR3 DNA: TGTGCCAGCAGCGAAGGGGGGACAGGGCAGCCCCAGCATTTT; CDR3 protein: CASSEGGTGQPQHF; D gene: TRBD1; J gene: TRBJ1-5; V gene: TRBV11-2; clone size: NA
CDR3 DNA: TGTGCCAGCTCACCACCTGGAGGGGGCAGCTACGAGCAGTACTTC; CDR3 protein: CASSPPGGGSYEQYF; D gene: NA; J gene: TRBJ2-7; V gene: TRBV18; clone size: NA
CDR3 DNA: TGTGCCAGTAGTACCCAGGGATTTCAAGCTTTCTTT; CDR3 protein: CASSTQGFQAFF; D gene: NA; J gene: TRBJ1-1; V gene: TRBV19; clone size: few
CDR3 DNA: TGTGCCAGCAGCTTACGGGGGACTGGGCCAACTAATGAAAAACTGTTTTTT; CDR3 protein: CASSLRGTGPTNEKLFF; D gene: NA; J gene: TRBJ1-4; V gene: TRBV7-2; clone size: NA
CDR3 DNA: TGTGCCTGGAGTGTGACTAGCGGGAGAGATGAGCAGTTCTTC; CDR3 protein: CAWSVTSGRDEQFF; D gene: TRBD2; J gene: TRBJ2-1; V gene: TRBV30; clone size: NA
CDR3 DNA: TGTGCCAGCAGCTTGAGTAGCACAGATACGCAGTATTTT; CDR3 protein: CASSLSSTDTQYF; D gene: NA; J gene: TRBJ2-3; V gene: TRBV7-8; clone size: NA
CDR3 DNA: TGTGCCAGCAGCTTCGGCGGTCTGCAAGAGACCCAGTACTTC; CDR3 protein: CASSFGGLQETQYF; D gene: NA; J gene: TRBJ2-5; V gene: TRBV7-6; clone size: NA
CDR3 DNA: TGTGCCAGTAGTATCCAGACAGGGGGCGCAGGCTATGGCTACACCTTC; CDR3 protein: CASSIQTGGAGYGYTF; D gene: TRBD1; J gene: TRBJ1-2; V gene: TRBV19; clone size: once
CDR3 DNA: TGTGCCAGCAGTTACCAGCGAGATCAGCCCCAGCATTTT; CDR3 protein: CASSYQRDQPQHF; D gene: NA; J gene: TRBJ1-5; V gene: TRBV6-5; clone size: NA
CDR3 DNA: TGTGCCAGTGGCGGGGGCCCGTACATTCAGTACTTC; CDR3 protein: CASGGGPYIQYF; D gene: NA; J gene: TRBJ2-4; V gene: TRBV7-9; clone size: once
CDR3 DNA: TGTGCCAGCAGCGTAGAAGGGGGACAAGGCACAGATACGCAGTATTTT; CDR3 protein: CASSVEGGQGTDTQYF; D gene: NA; J gene: TRBJ2-3; V gene: TRBV9; clone size: NA
CDR3 DNA: TGTGCCAGCAGCGTTTTTGGGAGTGAAACAGATACGCAGTATTTT; CDR3 protein: CASSVFGSETDTQYF; D gene: NA; J gene: TRBJ2-3; V gene: TRBV9; clone size: NA
CDR3 DNA: TGTGCCATCAGTGAGAGGGAGGGAAGAAAAGAAAAACTGTTTTTT; CDR3 protein: CAISEREGRKEKLFF; D gene: NA; J gene: TRBJ1-4; V gene: TRBV10-3; clone size: NA
CDR3 DNA: TGTGCCAGCAGCTTAACAGAAGAGACCCAGTACTTC; CDR3 protein: CASSLTEETQYF; D gene: NA; J gene: TRBJ2-5; V gene: TRBV7-6; clone size: NA